The present T cell receptor beta chain was sequenced within a study of radiation and T cells in renal cell carcinoma. A note on this clone: The target antigen is unknown.

Time point denoted: blood 2 weeks post-SBRT. Regarding treatment: 15 Gy SBRT to primary tumor, nephrectomy 4 weeks later. Radiation-treated patients gave blood at baseline, week 2 and week 4. Regarding the study as a whole: In blood, top tumor clones expanded by 2 weeks, shrinking by 4.

Assay: immunoSEQ multiplex PCR; the TCRdb copy retains only in-frame clones and omits some. The repertoire holds around 130,000 clones, with approximately 80% as singletons. The germline gives CDR1 MNHEY, CDR2 SMNVEV (reference sequence). Trimming took 4 bases from V and 0 from J, leaving 15 bases between them. This CDR3 comprises 16 residues. The chain has TRBV27 and TRBJ2-5; D is undetermined. The sample consisted of blood, taken from a patient whose treatment included radiotherapy and nephrectomy. This receptor was identified in an older woman with renal cell carcinoma. CDR3 nucleotide sequence: TGTGCCAGCAGTTCCTCCCCTACTCGCTACCAAGAGACCCAGTACTTC. Translated: CASSSSPTRYQETQYF.